This is a list of T cell receptor beta chains from one sample in a study of T-cell reconstitution after alpha-beta-depleted transplantation in children. MiXCR, applied by TCRdb to the PCR reads, yields one record per CDR3 protein. Altogether hundreds of thousands of distinct CDR3 sequences are present, 16% being singletons, with the ten largest covering 0.8% to 1.1%. Sequenced material: PBMCs from the stem cell graft donor, taken from the stem cell graft. These receptors all stem from a human donor who donated a stem cell graft to a child with acute myeloid leukemia. CDR3s include the opening cysteine and the closing phenylalanine or tryptophan. A D gene is named only where the DNA matches it firmly. Expanded clones get a size class; other rows say once, few or many, or leave the size out.

cdr3_aa,cdr3_nt,j_call,cdr3_length,v_call,clone_size,d_call
CASSFIPGGTLNQPQHF,TGTGCCAGCAGTTTTATCCCCGGAGGCACCCTCAATCAGCCCCAGCATTTT,TRBJ1-5,17,TRBV12-3/TRBV12-4,.,.
CAISESSGPRNSPLHF,TGTGCCATCAGTGAGTCCTCCGGACCGAGAAATTCACCCCTCCACTTT,TRBJ1-6,16,TRBV10-3,few,.
CASSQVEDNEQFF,TGCGCCAGCAGCCAAGTCGAAGACAATGAGCAGTTCTTC,TRBJ2-1,13,TRBV4-1,.,.
CASSPSGGGQREKLFF,TGTGCCAGCAGTCCCTCCGGAGGGGGGCAGCGTGAAAAACTGTTTTTT,TRBJ1-4,16,TRBV12-3/TRBV12-4,.,.
CASSRTGGQPQHF,TGTGCCAGCAGCCGAACAGGGGGGCAGCCCCAGCATTTT,TRBJ1-5,13,TRBV7-2,many,TRBD1
CASSFGPTGTNTEAFF,TGTGCCAGCAGTTTCGGGCCCACAGGGACGAACACTGAAGCTTTCTTT,TRBJ1-1,16,TRBV12-3/TRBV12-4,few,.
CASMQGQGNYGYTF,TGCGCCAGCATGCAAGGACAGGGTAACTATGGCTACACCTTC,TRBJ1-2,14,TRBV5-1,many,TRBD1
CSASDRDGANVLTF,TGCAGTGCTAGTGACAGGGATGGGGCCAACGTCCTGACTTTC,TRBJ2-6,14,TRBV20-1,many,TRBD1
CASSLVHRGTTWNEQFF,TGTGCCAGCAGTTTGGTCCACAGGGGGACGACTTGGAATGAGCAGTTCTTC,TRBJ2-1,17,TRBV12-3/TRBV12-4,.,TRBD1
CSASADNYEQYF,TGCAGTGCTAGCGCGGACAACTACGAGCAGTACTTC,TRBJ2-7,12,TRBV20-1,.,.
CASSIGGAEIYEQYF,TGTGCCAGCAGCATTGGAGGGGCAGAGATCTACGAGCAGTACTTC,TRBJ2-7,15,TRBV5-6,many,.
CASSLAGAEAGAIYEQYF,TGTGCCAGCAGCTTAGCAGGGGCGGAAGCGGGGGCCATCTACGAGCAGTACTTC,TRBJ2-7,18,TRBV7-2,.,TRBD2
CAISESGTALEAFF,TGTGCCATCAGTGAGTCGGGTACGGCCCTAGAAGCTTTCTTT,TRBJ1-1,14,TRBV10-3,many,.
CSARQANYGYTF,TGCAGTGCTCGACAGGCTAACTATGGCTACACCTTC,TRBJ1-2,12,TRBV20-1,many,.
CASSRLLAGYYEQYF,TGTGCCAGCAGCCGCCTACTAGCGGGGTACTACGAGCAGTACTTC,TRBJ2-7,15,TRBV7-2,few,TRBD2
CASSYARGNQPQHF,TGTGCCAGCAGTTACGCGAGGGGCAATCAGCCCCAGCATTTT,TRBJ1-5,14,TRBV6-5,many,.
CAGSGGWSGELFF,TGTGCCGGGAGCGGGGGATGGTCCGGGGAGCTGTTTTTT,TRBJ2-2,13,TRBV7-2,.,TRBD2
CSARDPRLGYYEQYF,TGCAGTGCTAGAGATCCGAGACTGGGGTACTACGAGCAGTACTTC,TRBJ2-7,15,TRBV20-1,many,.
CASSSLGDWGIEQYF,TGTGCCAGCAGCTCTCTTGGGGACTGGGGCATCGAGCAGTACTTC,TRBJ2-7,15,TRBV7-2,few,.
CSAKLAGTTGELFF,TGCAGTGCAAAACTAGCGGGGACTACCGGGGAGCTGTTTTTT,TRBJ2-2,14,TRBV20-1,many,TRBD2
CASSLRGSATNEKLFF,TGCGCCAGCAGCTTGAGGGGGAGTGCAACTAATGAAAAACTGTTTTTT,TRBJ1-4,16,TRBV5-1,few,.
CASRGLVTFTDTQYF,TGTGCCAGCAGGGGACTAGTAACCTTCACAGATACGCAGTATTTT,TRBJ2-3,15,TRBV2,few,TRBD2
CASSFIGMGAQYF,TGTGCCAGCAGTTTCATTGGGATGGGGGCCCAGTACTTC,TRBJ2-5,13,TRBV27,few,.
CASSPGRWAALSTDTQYF,TGTGCCAGCAGTCCCGGGCGATGGGCAGCACTAAGCACAGATACGCAGTATTTT,TRBJ2-3,18,TRBV7-3,.,.